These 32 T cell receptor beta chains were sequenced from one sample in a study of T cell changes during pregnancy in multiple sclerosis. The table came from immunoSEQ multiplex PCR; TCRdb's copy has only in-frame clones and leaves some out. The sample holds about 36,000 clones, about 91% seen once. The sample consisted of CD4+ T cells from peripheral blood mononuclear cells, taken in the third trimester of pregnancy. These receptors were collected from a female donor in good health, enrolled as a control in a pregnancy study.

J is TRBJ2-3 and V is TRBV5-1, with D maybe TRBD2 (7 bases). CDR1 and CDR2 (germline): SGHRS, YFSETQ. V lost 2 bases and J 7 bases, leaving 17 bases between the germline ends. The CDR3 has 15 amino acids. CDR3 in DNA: TGCGCCAGCAGCTTCGGCGGGGGCAGCGGTAATACGCAGTATTTT. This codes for CASSFGGGSGNTQYF.

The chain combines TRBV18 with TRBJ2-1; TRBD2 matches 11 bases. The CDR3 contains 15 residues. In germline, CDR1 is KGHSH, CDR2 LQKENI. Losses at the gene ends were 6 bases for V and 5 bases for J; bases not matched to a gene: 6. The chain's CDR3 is CASSPSGGPDNEQFF. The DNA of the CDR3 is TGTGCCAGCTCTCCTAGCGGGGGGCCTGACAATGAGCAGTTCTTC.

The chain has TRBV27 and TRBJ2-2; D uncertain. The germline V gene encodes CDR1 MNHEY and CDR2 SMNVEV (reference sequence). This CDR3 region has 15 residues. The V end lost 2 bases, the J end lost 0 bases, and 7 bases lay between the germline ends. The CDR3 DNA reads TGTGCCAGCAGTTTAGTGGCACCGAACACCGGGGAGCTGTTTTTT. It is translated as CASSLVAPNTGELFF.

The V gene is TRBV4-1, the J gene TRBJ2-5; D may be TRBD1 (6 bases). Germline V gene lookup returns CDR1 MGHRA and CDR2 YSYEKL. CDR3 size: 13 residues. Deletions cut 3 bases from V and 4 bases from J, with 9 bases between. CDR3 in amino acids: CASSHPRGETQYF. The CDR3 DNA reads TGCGCCAGCAGCCACCCCAGGGGAGAGACCCAGTACTTC.

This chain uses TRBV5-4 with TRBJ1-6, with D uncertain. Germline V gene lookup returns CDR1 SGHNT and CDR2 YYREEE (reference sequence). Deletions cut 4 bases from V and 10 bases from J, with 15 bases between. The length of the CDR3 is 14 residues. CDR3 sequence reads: CASSVDAVGSPLHF. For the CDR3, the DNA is TGTGCCAGCAGCGTGGATGCGGTAGGATCACCCCTCCACTTT.

The CDR3 is CAISETRTRSYEQYF. The CDR3 DNA sequence: TGTGCCATCAGTGAAACCCGGACTAGGTCCTACGAGCAGTACTTC. V usage is TRBV10-3 and J usage is TRBJ2-7; 7 positions match TRBD2. Unmatched junction bases numbered 6, after V lost 3 bases and J lost 1 base. Germline assignment: CDR1 ENHRY and CDR2 SYGVKD. This CDR3 is 15 amino acids long.

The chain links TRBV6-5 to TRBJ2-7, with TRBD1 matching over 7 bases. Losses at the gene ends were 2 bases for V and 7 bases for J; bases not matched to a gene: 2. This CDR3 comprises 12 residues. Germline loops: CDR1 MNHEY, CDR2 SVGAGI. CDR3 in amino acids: CASSYPGQEQYF. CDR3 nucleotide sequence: TGTGCCAGCAGTTACCCGGGACAGGAGCAGTACTTC.

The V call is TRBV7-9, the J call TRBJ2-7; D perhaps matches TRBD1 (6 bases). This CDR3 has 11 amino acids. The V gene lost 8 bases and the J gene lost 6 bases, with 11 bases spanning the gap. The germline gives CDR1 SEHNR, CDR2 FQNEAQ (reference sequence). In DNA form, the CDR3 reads TGTGCCAGCGCCTGGGGGCCCGAGCAGTACTTC. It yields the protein CASAWGPEQYF.

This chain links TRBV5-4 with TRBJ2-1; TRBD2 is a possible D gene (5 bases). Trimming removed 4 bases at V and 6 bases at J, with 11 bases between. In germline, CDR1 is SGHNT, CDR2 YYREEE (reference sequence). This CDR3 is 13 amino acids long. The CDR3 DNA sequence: TGTGCCAGCAGCAGTACTAGGGCCAATGAGCAGTTCTTC. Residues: CASSSTRANEQFF.

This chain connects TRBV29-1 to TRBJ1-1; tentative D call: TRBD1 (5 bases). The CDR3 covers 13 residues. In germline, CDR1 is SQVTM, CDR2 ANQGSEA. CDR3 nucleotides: TGCAGTTCCAGGTGGGGGGGGAACACTGAAGCTTTCTTT. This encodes CSSRWGGNTEAFF.

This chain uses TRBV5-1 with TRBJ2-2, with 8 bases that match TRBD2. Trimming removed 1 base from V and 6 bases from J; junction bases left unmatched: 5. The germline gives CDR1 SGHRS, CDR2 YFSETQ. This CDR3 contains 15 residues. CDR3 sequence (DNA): TGCGCCAGCAGCTTGTTCGCGGGGGGTGCCGGGGAGCTGTTTTTT. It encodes CASSLFAGGAGELFF.

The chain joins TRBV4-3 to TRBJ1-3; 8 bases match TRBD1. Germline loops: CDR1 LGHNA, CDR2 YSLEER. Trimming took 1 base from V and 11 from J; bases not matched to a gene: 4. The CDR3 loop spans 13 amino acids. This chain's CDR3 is CASSQVQGDAIYF. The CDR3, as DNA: TGCGCCAGCAGCCAAGTACAGGGGGACGCCATATATTTT.

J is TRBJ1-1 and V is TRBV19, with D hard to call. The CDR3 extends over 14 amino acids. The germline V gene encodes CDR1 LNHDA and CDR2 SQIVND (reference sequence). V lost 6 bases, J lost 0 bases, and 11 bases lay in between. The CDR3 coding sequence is TGTGCCAGTAGATCGGGGAGGTTGAACACTGAAGCTTTCTTT. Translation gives CASRSGRLNTEAFF.

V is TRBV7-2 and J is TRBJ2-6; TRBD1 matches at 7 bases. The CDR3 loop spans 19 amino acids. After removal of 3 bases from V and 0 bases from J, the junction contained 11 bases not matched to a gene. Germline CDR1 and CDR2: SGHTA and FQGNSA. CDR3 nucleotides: TGTGCCAGCAGCTTGGAGGCTGGACAGGCGATCTCTGGGGCCAACGTCCTGACTTTC. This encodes CASSLEAGQAISGANVLTF.

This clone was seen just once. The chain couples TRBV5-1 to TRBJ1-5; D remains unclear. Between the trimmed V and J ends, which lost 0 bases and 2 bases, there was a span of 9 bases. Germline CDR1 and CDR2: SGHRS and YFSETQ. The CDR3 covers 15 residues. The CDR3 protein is CASSLEGSGNQPQHF. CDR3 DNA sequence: TGCGCCAGCAGCTTGGAAGGAAGCGGCAATCAGCCCCAGCATTTT.

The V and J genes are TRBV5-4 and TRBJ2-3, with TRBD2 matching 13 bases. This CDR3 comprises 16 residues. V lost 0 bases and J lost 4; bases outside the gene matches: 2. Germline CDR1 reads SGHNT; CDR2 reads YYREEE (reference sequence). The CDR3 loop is CASSLGTSGGSDTQYF. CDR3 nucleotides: TGTGCCAGCAGCTTGGGGACTAGCGGGGGATCAGATACGCAGTATTTT.

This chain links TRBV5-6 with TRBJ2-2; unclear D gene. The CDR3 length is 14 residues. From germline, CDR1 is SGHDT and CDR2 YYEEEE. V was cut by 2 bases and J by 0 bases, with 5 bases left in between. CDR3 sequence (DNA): TGTGCCAGCAGCTTCGACACGAACACCGGGGAGCTGTTTTTT. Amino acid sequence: CASSFDTNTGELFF.

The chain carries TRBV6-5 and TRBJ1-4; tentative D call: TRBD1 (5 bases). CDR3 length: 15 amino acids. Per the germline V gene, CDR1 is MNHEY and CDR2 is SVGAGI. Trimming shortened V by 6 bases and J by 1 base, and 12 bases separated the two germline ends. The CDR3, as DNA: TGTGCCAGCAGCTCTATGGGGGGAACTAATGAAAAACTGTTTTTT. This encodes CASSSMGGTNEKLFF.

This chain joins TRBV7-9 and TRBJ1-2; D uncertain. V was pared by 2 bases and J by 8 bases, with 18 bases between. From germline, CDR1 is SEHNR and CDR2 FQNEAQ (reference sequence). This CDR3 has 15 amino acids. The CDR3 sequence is CASSLSGSKSGGYTF. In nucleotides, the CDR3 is TGTGCCAGCAGCTTATCCGGGAGTAAGTCGGGGGGCTACACCTTC.

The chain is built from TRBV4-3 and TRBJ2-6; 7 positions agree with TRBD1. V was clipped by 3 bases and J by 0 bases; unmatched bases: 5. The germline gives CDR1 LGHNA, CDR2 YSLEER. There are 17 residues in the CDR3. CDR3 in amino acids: CASSHSGGHSGANVLTF. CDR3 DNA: TGCGCCAGCAGCCATTCAGGGGGACACTCTGGGGCCAACGTCCTGACTTTC.

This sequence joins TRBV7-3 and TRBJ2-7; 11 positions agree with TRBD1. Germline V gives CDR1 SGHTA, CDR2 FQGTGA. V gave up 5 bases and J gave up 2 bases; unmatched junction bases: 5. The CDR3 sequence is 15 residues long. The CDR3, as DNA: TGTGCCAGCAGCCTTGGACAGGGGGCCCCCTACGAGCAGTACTTC. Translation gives CASSLGQGAPYEQYF.

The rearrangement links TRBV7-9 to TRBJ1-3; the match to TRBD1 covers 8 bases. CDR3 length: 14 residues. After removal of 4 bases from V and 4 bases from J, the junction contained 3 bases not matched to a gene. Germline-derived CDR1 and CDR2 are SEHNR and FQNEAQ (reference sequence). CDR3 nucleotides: TGTGCCAGCAGCTCGACAGGGGCCGGAAACACCATATATTTT. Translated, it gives CASSSTGAGNTIYF.

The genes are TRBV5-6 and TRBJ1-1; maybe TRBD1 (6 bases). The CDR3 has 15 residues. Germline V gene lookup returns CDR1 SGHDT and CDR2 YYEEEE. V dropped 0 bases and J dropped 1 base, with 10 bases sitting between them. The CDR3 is CASSLGGGANTEAFF. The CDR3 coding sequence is TGTGCCAGCAGCTTGGGGGGGGGCGCGAACACTGAAGCTTTCTTT.

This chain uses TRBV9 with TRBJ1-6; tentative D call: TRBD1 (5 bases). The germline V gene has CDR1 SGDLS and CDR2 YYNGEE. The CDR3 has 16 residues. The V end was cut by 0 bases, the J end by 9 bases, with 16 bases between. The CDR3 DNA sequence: TGTGCCAGCAGCGTAGGTTCAGCGACAGAAGGTTCACCCCTCCACTTT. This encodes CASSVGSATEGSPLHF.

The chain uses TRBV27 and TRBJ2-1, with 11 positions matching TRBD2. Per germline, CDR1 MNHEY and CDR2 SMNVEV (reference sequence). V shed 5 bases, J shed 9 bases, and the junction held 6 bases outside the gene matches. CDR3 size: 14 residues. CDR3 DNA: TGTGCCAGCAGTGAGTTAGCGGGGGGGCCTGAGCAGTTCTTC. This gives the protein CASSELAGGPEQFF.

The chain's CDR3 is CASSFRGSYGYTF. Here the CDR3 DNA reads TGTGCCAGCAGTTTTAGGGGCAGCTATGGCTACACCTTC. The rearrangement links TRBV27 to TRBJ1-2; possibly TRBD1 for D (5 bases). The germline CDR1 and CDR2 sequences are MNHEY and SMNVEV (reference sequence). This CDR3 is built from 13 residues. Trimming took off 3 bases at V and 4 bases at J, with 9 bases between the two ends.

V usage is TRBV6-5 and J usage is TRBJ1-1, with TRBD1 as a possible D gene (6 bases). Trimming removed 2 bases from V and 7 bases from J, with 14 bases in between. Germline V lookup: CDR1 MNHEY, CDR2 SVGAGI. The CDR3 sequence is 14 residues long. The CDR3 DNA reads TGTGCCAGCAGTTACGTGGGGGGCGGGGGTGAAGCTTTCTTT. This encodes CASSYVGGGGEAFF.

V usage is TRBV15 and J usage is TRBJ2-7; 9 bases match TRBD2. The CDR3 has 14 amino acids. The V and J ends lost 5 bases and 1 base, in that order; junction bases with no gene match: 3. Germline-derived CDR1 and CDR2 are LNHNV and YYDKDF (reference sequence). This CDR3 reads CATSPTSGSYEQYF. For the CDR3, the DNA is TGTGCCACCAGCCCGACTAGCGGTTCCTACGAGCAGTACTTC.

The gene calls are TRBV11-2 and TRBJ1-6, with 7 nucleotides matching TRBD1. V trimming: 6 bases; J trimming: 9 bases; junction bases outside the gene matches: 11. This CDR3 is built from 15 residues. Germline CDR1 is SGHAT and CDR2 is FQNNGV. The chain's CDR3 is CASSPWTGEGSPLHF. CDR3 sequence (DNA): TGTGCCAGCAGTCCATGGACAGGCGAGGGTTCACCCCTCCACTTT.

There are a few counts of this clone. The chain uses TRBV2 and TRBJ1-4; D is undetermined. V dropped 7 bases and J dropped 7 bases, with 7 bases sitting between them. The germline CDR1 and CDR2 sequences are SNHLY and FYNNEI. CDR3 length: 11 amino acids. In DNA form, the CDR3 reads TGTGCCAGCACCTCTGTTGAAAAACTGTTTTTT. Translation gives CASTSVEKLFF.

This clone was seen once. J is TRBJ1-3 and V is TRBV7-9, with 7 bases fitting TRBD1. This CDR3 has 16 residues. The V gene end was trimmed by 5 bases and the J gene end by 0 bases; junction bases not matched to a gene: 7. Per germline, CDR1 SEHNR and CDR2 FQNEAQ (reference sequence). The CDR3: CASSIRDSYSGNTIYF. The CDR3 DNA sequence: TGTGCCAGCAGCATAAGGGACAGTTACTCTGGAAACACCATATATTTT.

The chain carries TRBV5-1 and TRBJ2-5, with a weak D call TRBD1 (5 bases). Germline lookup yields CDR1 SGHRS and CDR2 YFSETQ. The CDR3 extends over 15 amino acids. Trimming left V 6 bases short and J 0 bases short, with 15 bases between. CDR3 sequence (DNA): TGCGCCAGCAAACCGACAGTCCCGTACCAAGAGACCCAGTACTTC. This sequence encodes CASKPTVPYQETQYF. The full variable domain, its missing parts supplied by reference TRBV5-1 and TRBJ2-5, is KAGVTQTPRYLIKTRGQQVTLSCSPISGHRSVSWYQQTPGQGLQFLFEYFSETQRNKGNFPGRFSGRQFSNSRSEMNVSTLELGDSALYLCASKPTVPYQETQYFGPGTRLLVL.